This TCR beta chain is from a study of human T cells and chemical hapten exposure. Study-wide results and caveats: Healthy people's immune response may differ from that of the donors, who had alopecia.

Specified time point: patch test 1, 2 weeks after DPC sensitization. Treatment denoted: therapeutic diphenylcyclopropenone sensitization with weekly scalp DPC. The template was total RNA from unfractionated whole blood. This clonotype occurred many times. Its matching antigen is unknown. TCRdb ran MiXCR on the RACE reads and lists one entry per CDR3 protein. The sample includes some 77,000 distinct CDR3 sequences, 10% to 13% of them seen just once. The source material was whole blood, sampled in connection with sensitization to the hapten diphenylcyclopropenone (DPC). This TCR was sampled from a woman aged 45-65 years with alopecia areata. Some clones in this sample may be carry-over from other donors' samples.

The DNA of the CDR3 is TGCAGTGCCCGTCCCTCTAGCGGGAGGGCCACTTTTTCCTACGAGCAGTACTTC. The encoded protein is CSARPSSGRATFSYEQYF. This chain joins TRBV20-1 and TRBJ2-7, with 12 positions matching TRBD2. The germline V gene encodes CDR1 DFQATT and CDR2 SNEGSKA (reference sequence). This CDR3 is 18 amino acids long. The V and J ends lost 6 bases and 1 base, in that order; junction bases with no gene match: 16.